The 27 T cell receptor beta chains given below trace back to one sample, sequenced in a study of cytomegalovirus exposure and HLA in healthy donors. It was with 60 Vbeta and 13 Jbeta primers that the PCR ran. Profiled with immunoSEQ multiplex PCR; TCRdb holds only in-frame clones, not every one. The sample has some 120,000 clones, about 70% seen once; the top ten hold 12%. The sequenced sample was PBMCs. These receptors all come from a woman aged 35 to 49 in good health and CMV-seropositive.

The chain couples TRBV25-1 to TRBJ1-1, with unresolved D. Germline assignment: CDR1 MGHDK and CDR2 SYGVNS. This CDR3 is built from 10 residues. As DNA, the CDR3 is TGTGTAAGCTTGGTGGCTGAAGCTTTCTTT. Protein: CVSLVAEAFF.

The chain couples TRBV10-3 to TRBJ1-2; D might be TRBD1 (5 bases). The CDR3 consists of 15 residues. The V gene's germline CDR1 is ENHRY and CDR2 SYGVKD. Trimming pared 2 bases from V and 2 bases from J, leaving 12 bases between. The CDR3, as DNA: TGTGCCATCAGTGAGGGGGCGCAGGAAAACTATGGCTACACCTTC. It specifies CAISEGAQENYGYTF.

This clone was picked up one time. Here the CDR3 reads CASSQTPLAGGTYEQYF. CDR3 in DNA: TGTGCCAGCAGCCAAACTCCCTTGGCGGGGGGGACCTACGAGCAGTACTTC. The genes are TRBV4-2 and TRBJ2-7; 9 bases match TRBD2. This CDR3 has 17 residues. Germline-derived CDR1 and CDR2 are LGHNA and YNFKEQ. V lost 2 bases and J lost 2; bases outside the gene matches: 10.

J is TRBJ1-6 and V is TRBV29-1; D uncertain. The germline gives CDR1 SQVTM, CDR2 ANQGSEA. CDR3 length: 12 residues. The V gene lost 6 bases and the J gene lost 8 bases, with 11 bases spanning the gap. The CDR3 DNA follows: TGCAGCGTACGAGGTTTAGATTCACCCCTCCACTTT. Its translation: CSVRGLDSPLHF.

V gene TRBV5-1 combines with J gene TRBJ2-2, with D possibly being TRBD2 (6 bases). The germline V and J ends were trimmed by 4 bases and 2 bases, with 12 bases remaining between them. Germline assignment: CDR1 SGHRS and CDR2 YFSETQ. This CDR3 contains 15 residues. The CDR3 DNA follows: TGCGCCAGCAGCCGGGACTTCGACAACACCGGGGAGCTGTTTTTT. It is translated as CASSRDFDNTGELFF. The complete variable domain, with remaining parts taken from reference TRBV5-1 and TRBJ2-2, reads KAGVTQTPRYLIKTRGQQVTLSCSPISGHRSVSWYQQTPGQGLQFLFEYFSETQRNKGNFPGRFSGRQFSNSRSEMNVSTLELGDSALYLCASSRDFDNTGELFFGEGSRLTVL.

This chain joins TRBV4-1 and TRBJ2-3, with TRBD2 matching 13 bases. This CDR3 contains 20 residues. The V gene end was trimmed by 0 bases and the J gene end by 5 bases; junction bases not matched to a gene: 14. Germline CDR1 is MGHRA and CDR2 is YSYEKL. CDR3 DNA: TGCGCCAGCAGCCAAGATTCTGGGACTAGCGGGGCCCCCCCAGGAGATACGCAGTATTTT. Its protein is CASSQDSGTSGAPPGDTQYF.

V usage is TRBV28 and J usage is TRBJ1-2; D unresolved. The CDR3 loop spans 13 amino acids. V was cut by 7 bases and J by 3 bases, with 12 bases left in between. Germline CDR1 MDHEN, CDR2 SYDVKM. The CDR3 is CASTPAEDYGYTF. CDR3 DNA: TGTGCCAGCACCCCGGCTGAGGACTATGGCTACACCTTC.

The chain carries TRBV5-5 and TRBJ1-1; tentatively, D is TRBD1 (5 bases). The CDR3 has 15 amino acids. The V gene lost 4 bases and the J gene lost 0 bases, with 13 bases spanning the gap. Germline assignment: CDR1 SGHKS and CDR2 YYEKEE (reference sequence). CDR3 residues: CASSRTDSLNTEAFF. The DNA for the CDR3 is TGTGCCAGCAGCCGGACCGACAGCCTGAACACTGAAGCTTTCTTT.

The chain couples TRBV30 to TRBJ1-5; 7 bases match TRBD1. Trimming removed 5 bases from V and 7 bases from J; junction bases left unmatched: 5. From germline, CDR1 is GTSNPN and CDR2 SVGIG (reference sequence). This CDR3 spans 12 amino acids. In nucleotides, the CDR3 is TGTGCCTGGGACAGGGTCGGCCAGCCCCAGCATTTT. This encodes CAWDRVGQPQHF.

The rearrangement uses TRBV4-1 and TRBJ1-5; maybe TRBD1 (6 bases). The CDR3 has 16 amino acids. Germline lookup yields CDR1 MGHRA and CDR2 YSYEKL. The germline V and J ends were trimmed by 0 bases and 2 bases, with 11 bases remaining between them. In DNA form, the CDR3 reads TGCGCCAGCAGCCAAGATGGGGGGGCCGGCAATCAGCCCCAGCATTTT. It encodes CASSQDGGAGNQPQHF.

The CDR3 reads CASSSTENSPLHF. Here the CDR3 DNA reads TGTGCCAGCAGTTCGACAGAGAATTCACCCCTCCACTTT. The genes are TRBV11-2 and TRBJ1-6, with D perhaps TRBD1 (5 bases). Germline lookup yields CDR1 SGHAT and CDR2 FQNNGV. V lost 6 bases and J lost 7, with 10 bases in between. This CDR3 has 13 residues.

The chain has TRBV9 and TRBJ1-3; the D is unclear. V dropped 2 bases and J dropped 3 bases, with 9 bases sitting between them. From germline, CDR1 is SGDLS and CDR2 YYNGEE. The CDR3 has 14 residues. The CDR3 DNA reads TGTGCCAGCAGCGTCAGTCAGGTTGGAAACACCATATATTTT. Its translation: CASSVSQVGNTIYF.

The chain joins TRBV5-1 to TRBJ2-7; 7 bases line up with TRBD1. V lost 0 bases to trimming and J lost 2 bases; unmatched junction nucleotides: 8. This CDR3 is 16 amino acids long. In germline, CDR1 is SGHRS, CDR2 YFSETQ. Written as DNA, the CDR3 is TGCGCCAGCAGCTTGGTCCCGGGACAGATGACCTACGAGCAGTACTTC. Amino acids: CASSLVPGQMTYEQYF.

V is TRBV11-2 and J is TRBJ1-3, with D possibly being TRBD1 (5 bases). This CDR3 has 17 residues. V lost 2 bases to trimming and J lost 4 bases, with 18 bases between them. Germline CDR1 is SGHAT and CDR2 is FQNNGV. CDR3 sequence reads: CASSLTGETAFGNTIYF. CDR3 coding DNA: TGTGCCAGCAGCTTAACGGGGGAGACAGCTTTCGGAAACACCATATATTTT.

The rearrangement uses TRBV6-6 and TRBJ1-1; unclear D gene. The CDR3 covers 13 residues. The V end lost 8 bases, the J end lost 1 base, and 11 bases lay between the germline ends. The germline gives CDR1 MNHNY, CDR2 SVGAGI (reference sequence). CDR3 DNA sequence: TGTGCCAGCCTGCTCACCGGGAACACTGAAGCTTTCTTT. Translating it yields CASLLTGNTEAFF.

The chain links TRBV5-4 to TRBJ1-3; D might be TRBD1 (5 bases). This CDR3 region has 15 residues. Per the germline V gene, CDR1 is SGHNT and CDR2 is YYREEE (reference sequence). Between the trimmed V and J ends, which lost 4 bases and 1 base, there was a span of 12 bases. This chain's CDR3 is CASSTGSLSGNTIYF. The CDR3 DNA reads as TGTGCCAGCAGCACAGGTAGCTTGTCTGGAAACACCATATATTTT.

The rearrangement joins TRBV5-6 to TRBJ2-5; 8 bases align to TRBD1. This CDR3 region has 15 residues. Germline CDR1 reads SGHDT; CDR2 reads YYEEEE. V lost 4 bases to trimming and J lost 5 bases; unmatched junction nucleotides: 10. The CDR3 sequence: CASSRTGRGRETQYF. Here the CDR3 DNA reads TGTGCCAGCAGCCGGACAGGGCGGGGACGGGAGACCCAGTACTTC.

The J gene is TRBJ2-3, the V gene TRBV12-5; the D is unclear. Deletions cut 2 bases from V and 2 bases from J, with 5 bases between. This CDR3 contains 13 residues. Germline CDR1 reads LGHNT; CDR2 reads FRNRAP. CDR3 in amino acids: CASGLRYTDTQYF. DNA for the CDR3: TGTGCTAGTGGTTTGCGTTACACAGATACGCAGTATTTT.

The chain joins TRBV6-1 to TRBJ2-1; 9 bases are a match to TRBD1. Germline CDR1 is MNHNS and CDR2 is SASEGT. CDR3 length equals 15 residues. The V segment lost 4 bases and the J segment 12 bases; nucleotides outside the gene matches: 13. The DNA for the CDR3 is TGTGCCAGCAGTGCCCAAGGGGACAGGGCTCTCCGGCAGTTCTTC. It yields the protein CASSAQGDRALRQFF.

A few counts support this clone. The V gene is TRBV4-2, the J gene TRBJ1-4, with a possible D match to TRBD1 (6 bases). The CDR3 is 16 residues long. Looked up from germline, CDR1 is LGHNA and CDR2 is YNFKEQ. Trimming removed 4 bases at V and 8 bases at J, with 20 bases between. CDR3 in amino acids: CASSPEPQGTVEKLFF. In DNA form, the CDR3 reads TGTGCCAGCAGCCCCGAGCCACAGGGAACCGTGGAAAAACTGTTTTTT.

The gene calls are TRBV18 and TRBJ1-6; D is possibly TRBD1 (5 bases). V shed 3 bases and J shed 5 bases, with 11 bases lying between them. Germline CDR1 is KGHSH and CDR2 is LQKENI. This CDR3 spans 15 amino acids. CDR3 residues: CASSPGGRDNSPLHF. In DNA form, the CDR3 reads TGTGCCAGCTCACCGGGGGGTAGGGATAATTCACCCCTCCACTTT. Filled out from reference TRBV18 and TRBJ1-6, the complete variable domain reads NAGVMQNPRHLVRRRGQEARLRCSPMKGHSHVYWYRQLPEEGLKFMVYLQKENIIDESGMPKERFSAEFPKEGPSILRIQQVVRGDSAAYFCASSPGGRDNSPLHFGNGTRLTVT.

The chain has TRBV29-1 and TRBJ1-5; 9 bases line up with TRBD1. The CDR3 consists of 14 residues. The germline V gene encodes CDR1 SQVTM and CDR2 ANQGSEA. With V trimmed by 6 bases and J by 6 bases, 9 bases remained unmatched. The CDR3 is CSVITGGVGQPQHF. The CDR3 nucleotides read TGCAGCGTAATTACAGGGGGCGTAGGTCAGCCCCAGCATTTT.

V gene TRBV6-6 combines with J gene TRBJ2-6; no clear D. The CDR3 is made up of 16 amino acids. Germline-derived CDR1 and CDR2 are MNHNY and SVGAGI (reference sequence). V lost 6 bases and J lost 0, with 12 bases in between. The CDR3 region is CASSARQPSGANVLTF. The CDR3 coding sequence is TGTGCCAGCAGCGCCAGGCAGCCCTCTGGGGCCAACGTCCTGACTTTC.

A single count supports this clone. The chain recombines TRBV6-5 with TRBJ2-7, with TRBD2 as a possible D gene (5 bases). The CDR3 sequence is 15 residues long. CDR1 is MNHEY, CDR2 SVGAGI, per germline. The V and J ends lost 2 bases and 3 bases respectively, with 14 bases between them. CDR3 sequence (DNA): TGTGCCAGCAGTTACAATCGGGAATATTACTACGAGCAGTACTTC. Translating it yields CASSYNREYYYEQYF.

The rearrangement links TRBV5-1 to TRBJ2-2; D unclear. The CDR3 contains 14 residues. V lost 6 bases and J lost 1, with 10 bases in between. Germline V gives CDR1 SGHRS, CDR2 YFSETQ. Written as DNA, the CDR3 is TGCGCCAGCAAAGCTGAGGTGAACACCGGGGAGCTGTTTTTT. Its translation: CASKAEVNTGELFF.

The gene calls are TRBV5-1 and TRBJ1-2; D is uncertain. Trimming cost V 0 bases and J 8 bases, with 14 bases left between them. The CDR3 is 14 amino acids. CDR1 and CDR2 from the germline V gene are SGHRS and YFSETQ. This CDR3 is CASSLADRLAGYTF. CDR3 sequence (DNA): TGCGCCAGCAGCTTGGCCGATAGACTGGCGGGCTACACCTTC. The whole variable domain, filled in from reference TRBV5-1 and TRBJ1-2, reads KAGVTQTPRYLIKTRGQQVTLSCSPISGHRSVSWYQQTPGQGLQFLFEYFSETQRNKGNFPGRFSGRQFSNSRSEMNVSTLELGDSALYLCASSLADRLAGYTFGSGTRLTVV.

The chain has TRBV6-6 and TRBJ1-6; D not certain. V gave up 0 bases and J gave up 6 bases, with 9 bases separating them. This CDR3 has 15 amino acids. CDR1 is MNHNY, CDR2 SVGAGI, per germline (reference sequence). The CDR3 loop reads CASSYSAGFNSPLHF. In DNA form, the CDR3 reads TGTGCCAGCAGTTACTCGGCGGGTTTTAATTCACCCCTCCACTTT.